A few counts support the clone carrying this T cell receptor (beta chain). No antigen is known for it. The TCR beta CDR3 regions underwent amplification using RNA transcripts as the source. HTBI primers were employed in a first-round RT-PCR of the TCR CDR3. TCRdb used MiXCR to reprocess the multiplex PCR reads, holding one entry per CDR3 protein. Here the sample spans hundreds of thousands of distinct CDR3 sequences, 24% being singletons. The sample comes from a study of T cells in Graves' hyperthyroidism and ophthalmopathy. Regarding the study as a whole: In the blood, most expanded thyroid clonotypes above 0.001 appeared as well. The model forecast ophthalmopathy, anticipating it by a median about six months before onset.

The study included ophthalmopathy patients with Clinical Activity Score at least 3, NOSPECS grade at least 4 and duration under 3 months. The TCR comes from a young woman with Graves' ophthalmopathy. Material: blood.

CDR3 coding DNA: TGTGCCAGCAGTTTCCCGGGACAGGGGACCTTAGAGACCCAGTACTTC. It encodes CASSFPGQGTLETQYF. The rearrangement links TRBV12-3 or TRBV12-4 to TRBJ2-5; 10 nucleotides align to TRBD1. The CDR3 runs to 16 residues. J was trimmed by 4 bases and V by 3 bases; bases with no gene match: 8.